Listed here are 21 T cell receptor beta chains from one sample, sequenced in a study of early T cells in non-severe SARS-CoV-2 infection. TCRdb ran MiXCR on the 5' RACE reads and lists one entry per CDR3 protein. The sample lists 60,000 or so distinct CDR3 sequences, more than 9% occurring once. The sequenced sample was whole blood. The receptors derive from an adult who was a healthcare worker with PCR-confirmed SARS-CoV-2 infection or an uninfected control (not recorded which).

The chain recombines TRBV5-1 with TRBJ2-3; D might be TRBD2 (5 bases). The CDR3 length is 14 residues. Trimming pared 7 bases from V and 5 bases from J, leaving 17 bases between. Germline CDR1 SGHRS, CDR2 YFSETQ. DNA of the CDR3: TGCGCCAGCGGGAGCACCCTCATTGGAGATACGCAGTATTTT. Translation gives CASGSTLIGDTQYF.

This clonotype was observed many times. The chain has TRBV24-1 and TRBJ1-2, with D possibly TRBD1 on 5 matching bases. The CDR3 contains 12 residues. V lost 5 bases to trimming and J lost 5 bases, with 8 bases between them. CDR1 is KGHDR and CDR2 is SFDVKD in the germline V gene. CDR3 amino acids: CATSAQGYGYTF. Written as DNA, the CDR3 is TGTGCCACCAGTGCGCAGGGTTATGGCTACACCTTC.

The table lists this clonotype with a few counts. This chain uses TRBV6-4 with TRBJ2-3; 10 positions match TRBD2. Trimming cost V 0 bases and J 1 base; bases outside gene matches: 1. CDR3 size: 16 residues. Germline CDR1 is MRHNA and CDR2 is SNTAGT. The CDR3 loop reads CASSDSTSGGTDTQYF. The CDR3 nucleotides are TGTGCCAGCAGTGACTCAACTAGCGGGGGCACAGATACGCAGTATTTT.

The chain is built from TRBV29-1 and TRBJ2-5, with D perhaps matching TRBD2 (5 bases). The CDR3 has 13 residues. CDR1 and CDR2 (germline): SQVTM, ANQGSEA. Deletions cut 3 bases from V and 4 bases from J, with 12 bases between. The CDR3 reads CSVESASIETQYF. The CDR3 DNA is TGCAGCGTTGAGTCGGCTAGCATAGAGACCCAGTACTTC.

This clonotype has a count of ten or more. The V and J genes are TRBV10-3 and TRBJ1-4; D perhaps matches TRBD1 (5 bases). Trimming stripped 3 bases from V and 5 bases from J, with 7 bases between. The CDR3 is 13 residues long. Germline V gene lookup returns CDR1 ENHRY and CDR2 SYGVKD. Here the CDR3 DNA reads TGTGCCATCAGTGACAGGGTGAATGAAAAACTGTTTTTT. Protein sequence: CAISDRVNEKLFF.

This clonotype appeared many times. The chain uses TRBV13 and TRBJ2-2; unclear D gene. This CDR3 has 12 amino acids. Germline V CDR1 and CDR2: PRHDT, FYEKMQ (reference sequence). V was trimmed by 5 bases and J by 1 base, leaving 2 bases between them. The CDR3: CASSRNTGELFF. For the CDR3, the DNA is TGTGCCAGCAGCCGGAACACCGGGGAGCTGTTTTTT. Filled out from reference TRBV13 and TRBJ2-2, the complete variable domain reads AAGVIQSPRHLIKEKRETATLKCYPIPRHDTVYWYQQGPGQDPQFLISFYEKMQSDKGSIPDRFSAQQFSDYHSELNMSSLELGDSALYFCASSRNTGELFFGEGSRLTVL.

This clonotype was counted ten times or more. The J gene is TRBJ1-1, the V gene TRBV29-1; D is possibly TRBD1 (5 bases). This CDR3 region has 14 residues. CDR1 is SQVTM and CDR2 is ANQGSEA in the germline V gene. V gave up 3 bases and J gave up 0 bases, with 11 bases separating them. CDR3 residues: CSVDGPGLNTEAFF. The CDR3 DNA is TGCAGCGTTGATGGTCCAGGGCTGAACACTGAAGCTTTCTTT.

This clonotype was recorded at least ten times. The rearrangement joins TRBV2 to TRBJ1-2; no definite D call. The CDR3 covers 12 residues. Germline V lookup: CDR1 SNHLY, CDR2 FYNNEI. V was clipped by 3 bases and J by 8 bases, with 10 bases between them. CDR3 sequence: CASSDTQDGYTF. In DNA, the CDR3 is TGTGCCAGCAGTGACACTCAGGACGGCTACACCTTC.

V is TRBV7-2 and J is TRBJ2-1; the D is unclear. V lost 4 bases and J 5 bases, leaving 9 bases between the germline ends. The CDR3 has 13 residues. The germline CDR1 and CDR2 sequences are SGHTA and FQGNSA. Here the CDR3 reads CASSSDPDNEQFF. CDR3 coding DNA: TGTGCCAGCAGCTCAGATCCGGACAATGAGCAGTTCTTC. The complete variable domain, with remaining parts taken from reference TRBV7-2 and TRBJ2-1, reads GAGVSQSPSNKVTEKGKDVELRCDPISGHTALYWYRQSLGQGLEFLIYFQGNSAPDKSGLPSDRFSAERTGGSVSTLTIQRTQQEDSAVYLCASSSDPDNEQFFGPGTRLTVL.

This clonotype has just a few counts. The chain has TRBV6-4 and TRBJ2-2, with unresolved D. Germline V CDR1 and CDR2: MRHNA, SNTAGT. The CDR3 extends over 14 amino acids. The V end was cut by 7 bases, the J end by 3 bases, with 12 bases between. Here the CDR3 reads CASTQDFYTGELFF. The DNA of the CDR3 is TGTGCCAGCACTCAGGATTTTTACACCGGGGAGCTGTTTTTT.

CDR3 sequence: CASRLAGGSNGYTF. The CDR3 coding sequence is TGTGCCAGCAGACTTGCAGGGGGCTCGAATGGCTACACCTTC. V usage is TRBV6-6 and J usage is TRBJ1-2; 8 nucleotides agree with TRBD1. Germline CDR1 reads MNHNY; CDR2 reads SVGAGI (reference sequence). This CDR3 spans 14 amino acids. The V and J ends lost 6 bases and 6 bases, in that order; junction bases with no gene match: 9.

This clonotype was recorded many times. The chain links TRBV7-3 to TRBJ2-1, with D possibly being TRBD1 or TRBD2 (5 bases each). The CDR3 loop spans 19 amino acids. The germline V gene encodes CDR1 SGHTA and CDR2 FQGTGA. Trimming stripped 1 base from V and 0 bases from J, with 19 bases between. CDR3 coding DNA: TGTGCCAGCAGCTTAATGCCTGGGGCGAAGCGGAGCTCCTACAATGAGCAGTTCTTC. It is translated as CASSLMPGAKRSSYNEQFF. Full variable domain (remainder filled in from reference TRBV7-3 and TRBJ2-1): GAGVSQTPSNKVTEKGKYVELRCDPISGHTALYWYRQSLGQGPEFLIYFQGTGAADDSGLPNDRFFAVRPEGSVSTLKIQRTERGDSAVYLCASSLMPGAKRSSYNEQFFGPGTRLTVL.

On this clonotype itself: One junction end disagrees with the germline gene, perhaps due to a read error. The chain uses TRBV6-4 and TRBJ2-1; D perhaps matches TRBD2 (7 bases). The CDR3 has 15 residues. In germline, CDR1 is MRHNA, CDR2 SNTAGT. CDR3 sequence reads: CASSDSASGDINEQF. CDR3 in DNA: TGTGCCAGCAGTGACTCAGCAAGCGGGGACATCAATGAGCAGTTC.

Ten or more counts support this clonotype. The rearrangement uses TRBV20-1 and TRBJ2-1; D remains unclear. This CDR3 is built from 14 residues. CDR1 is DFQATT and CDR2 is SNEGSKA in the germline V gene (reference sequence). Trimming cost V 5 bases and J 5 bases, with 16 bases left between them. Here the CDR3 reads CSASLLRRDNEQFF. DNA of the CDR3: TGCAGTGCTTCCCTTCTGCGTCGGGACAATGAGCAGTTCTTC.

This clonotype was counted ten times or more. Here the CDR3 reads CATLRDRDTGELFF. For the CDR3, the DNA is TGTGCCACCCTCCGGGACAGGGACACCGGGGAGCTGTTTTTT. The chain employs TRBV10-3 and TRBJ2-2, with TRBD1 matching 9 bases. J was trimmed by 3 bases and V by 10 bases; bases with no gene match: 6. The CDR3 extends over 14 amino acids. CDR1 is ENHRY and CDR2 is SYGVKD in the germline V gene.

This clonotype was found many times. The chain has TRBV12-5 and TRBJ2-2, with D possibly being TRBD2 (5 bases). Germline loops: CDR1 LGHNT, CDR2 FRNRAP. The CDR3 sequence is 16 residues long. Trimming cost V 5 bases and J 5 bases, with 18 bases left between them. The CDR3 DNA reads TGTGCTAGTGGTAAACGGACTCCGTCGCAAACCGGGGAGCTGTTTTTT. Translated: CASGKRTPSQTGELFF.

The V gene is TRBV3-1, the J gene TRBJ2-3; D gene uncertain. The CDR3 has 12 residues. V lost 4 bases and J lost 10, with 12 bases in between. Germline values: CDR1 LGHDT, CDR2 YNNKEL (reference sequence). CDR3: CASSPFGSAQYF. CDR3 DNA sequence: TGTGCCAGCAGCCCGTTTGGGTCAGCGCAGTATTTT.

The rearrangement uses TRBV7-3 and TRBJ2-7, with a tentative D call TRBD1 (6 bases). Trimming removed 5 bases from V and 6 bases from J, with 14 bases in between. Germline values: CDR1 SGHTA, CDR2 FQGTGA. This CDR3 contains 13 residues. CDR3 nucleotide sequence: TGTGCCAGCAGCCTCTCACAGGGTGGCGAGCAGTACTTC. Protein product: CASSLSQGGEQYF.

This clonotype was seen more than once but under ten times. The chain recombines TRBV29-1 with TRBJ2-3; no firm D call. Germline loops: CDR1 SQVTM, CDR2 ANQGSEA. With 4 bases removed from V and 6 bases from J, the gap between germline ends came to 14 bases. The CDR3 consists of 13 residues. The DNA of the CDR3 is TGCAGCGTTGCCACAGTTAATCTGGATACGCAGTATTTT. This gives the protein CSVATVNLDTQYF.

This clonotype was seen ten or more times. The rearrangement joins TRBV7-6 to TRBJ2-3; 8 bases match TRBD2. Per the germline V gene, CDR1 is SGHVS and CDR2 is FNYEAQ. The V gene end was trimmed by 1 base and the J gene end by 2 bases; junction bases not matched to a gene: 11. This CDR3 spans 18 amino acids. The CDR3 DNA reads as TGTGCCAGCAGCTTAGGCTCCGGGGGGGGTAGGAACACAGATACGCAGTATTTT. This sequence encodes CASSLGSGGGRNTDTQYF.

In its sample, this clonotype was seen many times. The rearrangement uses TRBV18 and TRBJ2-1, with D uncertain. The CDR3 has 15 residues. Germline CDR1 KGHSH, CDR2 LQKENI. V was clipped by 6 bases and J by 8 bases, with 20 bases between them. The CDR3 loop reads CASSLTTTGRDEQFF. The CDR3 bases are TGTGCCAGCTCCCTCACCACCACGGGTCGGGATGAGCAGTTCTTC.